Listed here is a single T cell receptor beta chain. This specimen comes from a study of blood T cell repertoires in COVID-19. The repertoire was sequenced with immunoSEQ multiplex PCR; TCRdb's copy has only in-frame clones and lacks some. The sample contains around 220,000 clones, 80% to 90% of which appear only once. The CDR3 totals 15 residues. The V and J ends lost 6 bases and 10 bases, in that order; junction bases with no gene match: 12. Germline V gene sequence: CDR1 LGHDT, CDR2 YNNKEL (reference sequence). The J gene is TRBJ1-6, the V gene TRBV3-1 (or the pseudogene TRBV3-2); TRBD1 aligns across 7 bases. The receptor was derived from a man aged 45-65 years with acute or convalescent COVID-19. Sequenced input: peripheral blood. The CDR3 bases are TGTGCCAGCAGGTCCTCCCTCAGGGGGTTATCACCCCTCCACTTT. Encoded protein: CASRSSLRGLSPLHF.